The entry that follows covers one T cell receptor (beta chain) sequence. The antigen this receptor binds is unknown. A junction boundary mismatches the germline segment, possibly from a read error. The data originate from a study of brain metastases from non-small cell lung cancer (dated by TCRdb to between 2017 and 2020). Broadly, across the study: The study profiled the immune microenvironment of paired resected primary tumors and brain metastases from non-small-cell lung cancer patients.

A cohort of around 40 patients with surgically resected non-small-cell lung cancer, for whom both primary tumor and brain metastasis specimens were available, was included. Archival formalin-fixed, paraffin-embedded tissues were used as the tumor specimens. The germline V gene encodes CDR1 DFQATT and CDR2 SNEGSKA (reference sequence). CDR3 length: 14 amino acids, cysteine to phenylalanine. Only the CDR3 DNA stays, 42 bases, in frame from base 1. What the authors observed across the whole study: Compared with the matched primary tumors, T-cell clones appeared to be expanded in approximately 63% of brain metastases. T-cell infiltration was lower in brain metastases than in primary tumors (P < 0.001). Paired brain metastases and primary tumors largely shared TCR repertoires, although T-cell densities in the metastases were sparse.

The library was generated by the immunoSEQ multiplex PCR assay. T-cell receptor beta chain repertoire sequencing was carried out together with a 770-gene immune expression panel. The immuneACCESS repertoire file appears here via TCRdb, limited to in-frame rearrangements. These files lack a portion of the clones; in checked studies, under half of the deficit traces to unresolved V genes, and the cause of the others is not known. In all, the sample holds some 2,000 clones, and 84% of those were seen once. Under 15% of the sample belongs to the ten largest clones. The specimen was primary lung tumor tissue. The cell subset or site label for this specimen denotes: primary lung tumor paired with brain metastasis. The chain employs TRBV20-1 and TRBJ1-1; TRBD1 lines up with 7 middle nucleotides. This clonotype originated in a donor at least 40 years old with non-small cell lung cancer. The bases read TGCAGTGCTAGTAAGGGGGCTGGGGACACTGAAACTTTCTTT. Its protein is CSASKGAGDTETFF.